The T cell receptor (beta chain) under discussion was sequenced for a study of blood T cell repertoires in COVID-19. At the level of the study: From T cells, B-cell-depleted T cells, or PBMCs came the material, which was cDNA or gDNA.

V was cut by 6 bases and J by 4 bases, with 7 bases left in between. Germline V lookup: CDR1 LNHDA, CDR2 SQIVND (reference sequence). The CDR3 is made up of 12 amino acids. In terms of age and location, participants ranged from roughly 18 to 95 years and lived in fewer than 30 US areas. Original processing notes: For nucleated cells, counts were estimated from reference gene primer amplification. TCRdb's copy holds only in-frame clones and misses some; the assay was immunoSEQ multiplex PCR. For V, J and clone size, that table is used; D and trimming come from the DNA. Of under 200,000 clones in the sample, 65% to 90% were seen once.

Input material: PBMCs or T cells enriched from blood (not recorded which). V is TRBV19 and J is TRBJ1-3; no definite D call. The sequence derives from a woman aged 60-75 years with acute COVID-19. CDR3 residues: CASRREGNTIYF. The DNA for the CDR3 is TGTGCCAGTAGAAGAGAAGGAAACACCATATATTTT.